These T cell receptor beta chains were read from a single sample in a study of blood T cell repertoires in COVID-19. Data came from immunoSEQ multiplex PCR; TCRdb stores just in-frame clones and leaves some out. The table lists 300,000 to 350,000 clones, around 91% of them singletons, with roughly 3% in the top ten. The source material was peripheral blood. Receptors originate from a woman between 18 and 29 years old who had recovered from COVID-19. Both conserved end residues are part of each CDR3. A D gene is named only where the DNA matches it firmly. Clone sizes are given selectively: once, few, many, or a class where the clone is expanded.

V gene	D gene	clone size	J gene	CDR3 DNA	CDR3 protein
TRBV15	NA	NA	TRBJ2-3	TGTGCCACCAGCATACAGAGGGTGCGCACAGATACGCAGTATTTT	CATSIQRVRTDTQYF
TRBV7-2	TRBD1	NA	TRBJ2-2	TGTGCCAGCAGGACAGGGGGCTTCGGGGAGCTGTTTTTT	CASRTGGFGELFF
TRBV4-1	TRBD1	NA	TRBJ1-3	TGCGCCAGCAGCCAAGTGGACAGGGGCTCTGGAAACACCATATATTTT	CASSQVDRGSGNTIYF
TRBV7-2	NA	NA	TRBJ2-5	TGTGCCAGCAGCTTAGTGAGGCCACAGACCCAGTACTTC	CASSLVRPQTQYF
TRBV5-6	NA	NA	TRBJ2-6	TGTGCCAGCAGCTTGCTCGGGGATCGATCTGGGGCCAACGTCCTGACTTTC	CASSLLGDRSGANVLTF
TRBV18	TRBD1	NA	TRBJ1-6	TGTGCCAGCTCTCATGGACAGGGGGTTGACTCCTATAATTCACCCCTCCACTTT	CASSHGQGVDSYNSPLHF
TRBV12-2	NA	once	TRBJ2-1	TGTGCAAGTCGTCCCTCTAGCGGGAGTCCTTTTTACTACAATGAGCAGTTCTTC	CASRPSSGSPFYYNEQFF
TRBV12-3/TRBV12-4	NA	NA	TRBJ1-1	TGTGCCAGCAGCATACACAGGGATTCAGAAGCTTTCTTT	CASSIHRDSEAFF
TRBV2	NA	NA	TRBJ2-5	TGTGCCAGCAGTCCCCCAGGGATGCAAGAGACCCAGTACTTC	CASSPPGMQETQYF
TRBV9	TRBD2	NA	TRBJ2-3	TGTGCCAGCAGCGTTCTAGCGGGAGGTCCAGATACGCAGTATTTT	CASSVLAGGPDTQYF
TRBV7-9	NA	NA	TRBJ2-2	TGTGCCAGCAGCTATCAACCGGGACACAACACCGGGGAGCTGTTTTTT	CASSYQPGHNTGELFF
TRBV4-1	TRBD2	NA	TRBJ2-1	TGCGCCAGCAGCAAGGTCCTAGCGGGATCTTACAATGAGCAGTTCTTC	CASSKVLAGSYNEQFF
TRBV5-6	TRBD1	NA	TRBJ2-3	TGTGCCAGCAGCTTTTCTGGGACAGTGAGCACAGATACGCAGTATTTT	CASSFSGTVSTDTQYF
TRBV12-5	TRBD2	NA	TRBJ2-2	TGTGCTTCAGCGGGGCCAAACACCGGGGAGCTGTTTTTT	CASAGPNTGELFF
TRBV14	TRBD1	NA	TRBJ2-3	TGTGCCAGCAGCCACCTCCCACGGACAGGGGAATCAGATACGCAGTATTTT	CASSHLPRTGESDTQYF
TRBV15	TRBD2	NA	TRBJ2-5	TGTGCCACCTCCTCCGGGACTACTAAGAACCCGACCCAGTACTTC	CATSSGTTKNPTQYF
TRBV18	TRBD1	NA	TRBJ1-2	TGTGCCAGCTCAACCGGGACAGGGGGGGACTATGGCTACACCTTC	CASSTGTGGDYGYTF
TRBV20-1	NA	NA	TRBJ1-1	TGCAGTGCTAGTAATCGGTTGAACACTGAAGCTTTCTTT	CSASNRLNTEAFF
TRBV6-6	NA	NA	TRBJ2-3	TGTGCCAGCAGTTACTCTACTAGCACAGATACGCAGTATTTT	CASSYSTSTDTQYF
TRBV5-4	TRBD1	NA	TRBJ1-3	TGTGCCAGCACCTCAACCCGACAGGGAAGGGGCTCTGGAAACACCATATATTTT	CASTSTRQGRGSGNTIYF
TRBV6-5	TRBD1	NA	TRBJ1-2	TGTGCCAGCGGGACAGTCCGCCGGGGCTACACCTTC	CASGTVRRGYTF
TRBV5-6	TRBD1	NA	TRBJ1-4	TGTGCCAGCAGCCCGGACAGGCGTCAGGAAAAACTGTTTTTT	CASSPDRRQEKLFF
TRBV13	TRBD2	NA	TRBJ2-2	TGTGCCAGCAGCTTAGGCCCCGGACTAGCGGGAGCGGGCACCGGGGAGCTGTTTTTT	CASSLGPGLAGAGTGELFF
TRBV4-2	TRBD1	NA	TRBJ1-4	TGTGCCAGCAGCCCCACCGGGACAGGGGAAGAAAAACTGTTTTTT	CASSPTGTGEEKLFF
TRBV19	TRBD1	NA	TRBJ1-2	TGTGCCAGTACACAGGGGGCGATTACTAACTATGGCTACACCTTC	CASTQGAITNYGYTF
TRBV19	TRBD2	NA	TRBJ2-3	TGTGCCAGTAGTCCGCCGGGGCGGGAGGGCCGATCTGACGGCACAGATACGCAGTATTTT	CASSPPGREGRSDGTDTQYF
TRBV18	TRBD2	NA	TRBJ2-1	TGTGCCAGCTCACCCCGACTAGCGGGAGGGCCCCATGAGCAGTTCTTC	CASSPRLAGGPHEQFF
TRBV25-1	NA	NA	TRBJ2-1	TGTGCCAGCGGGAGTTCCAAAACCAATGAGCAGTTCTTC	CASGSSKTNEQFF
TRBV2	TRBD1	NA	TRBJ2-3	TGTGCCAGCTTGGGACAGCGCACAGATACGCAGTATTTT	CASLGQRTDTQYF
TRBV7-2	TRBD1	NA	TRBJ1-5	TGTGCCAGCAGCCGGACAGGGATCCCCAATCAGCCCCAGCATTTT	CASSRTGIPNQPQHF
TRBV5-1	TRBD1	NA	TRBJ1-4	TGCGCCAGCAGCCGTCGGACAGGGAATAATGAAAAACTGTTTTTT	CASSRRTGNNEKLFF
TRBV6-2/TRBV6-3	NA	NA	TRBJ2-4	TGTGCCAGCAGTTACGGTGGCATAGCCAAAAACATTCAGTACTTC	CASSYGGIAKNIQYF
TRBV4-3	TRBD1	NA	TRBJ2-1	TGCGCCAGCAGCCAAGCACTCCAGGACAGGGGTGGCGATGAGCAGTTCTTC	CASSQALQDRGGDEQFF
TRBV6-2/TRBV6-3	NA	NA	TRBJ2-3	TGTGCCAGCAGTTATAGGGGGACAGATACGCAGTATTTT	CASSYRGTDTQYF
TRBV5-1	TRBD1	once	TRBJ1-1	TGCGCCAGCAGCTTGGGACAGGGGAGCACTGAAGCTTTCTTT	CASSLGQGSTEAFF
TRBV2	TRBD2	once	TRBJ2-3	TGTGCCAGCAGTGGGAAGCGGGGCTTTAAAACAGATACGCAGTATTTT	CASSGKRGFKTDTQYF
TRBV11-3	TRBD1	NA	TRBJ1-1	TGTGCCATAAGGGAATCGACCCTAGACAGGGGTCAAGCTTTCTTT	CAIRESTLDRGQAFF
TRBV30	TRBD2	NA	TRBJ2-1	TGTGCCTGGAGGGCCGCGGCGGGAGGGCCTTATGAGCAGTTCTTC	CAWRAAAGGPYEQFF
TRBV2	NA	NA	TRBJ1-3	TGTGCCAGCGGCTCTCCCACCATATATTTT	CASGSPTIYF
TRBV18	TRBD2	NA	TRBJ2-2	TGTGCCAGCTCACCAATAGCGGGAGACATCGGGGAGCTGTTTTTT	CASSPIAGDIGELFF
TRBV6-5	NA	once	TRBJ1-1	TGTGCCAGCAGTTACACGTCAGGGTTAGGGGGTACTGAAGCTTTCTTT	CASSYTSGLGGTEAFF